This is a list of T cell receptor beta chains from one sample in a study of T cells in Graves' hyperthyroidism and ophthalmopathy. TCRdb reprocessed the multiplex PCR reads via MiXCR and lists one record per CDR3 protein. The sample records about 550,000 distinct CDR3 sequences, less than 25% being singletons. The sample consisted of blood. Receptors were obtained from a man between 18 and 29 years old with Graves' hyperthyroidism. Both conserved end residues are part of each CDR3. Each record gives: CDR3 length, D gene, V gene, clone size, J gene, CDR3 protein, CDR3 DNA. The D gene is left open where the match is weak. Size tells how often a clone was seen (once, few, many) or the class of an expanded clone, and some rows leave it out.

cdr3_length: 13; d_call: -; v_call: TRBV20-1; clone_size: once; j_call: TRBJ2-7; cdr3_aa: CSARAPRGNEQYF; cdr3_nt: TGCAGTGCCAGAGCCCCCCGCGGGAACGAGCAGTACTTC
cdr3_length: 16; d_call: TRBD2; v_call: TRBV4-2; clone_size: many; j_call: TRBJ2-5; cdr3_aa: CASSQGGLAGGETQYF; cdr3_nt: TGTGCCAGCAGCCAAGGGGGACTAGCGGGTGGAGAGACCCAGTACTTC
cdr3_length: 16; d_call: -; v_call: TRBV11-1; clone_size: many; j_call: TRBJ1-1; cdr3_aa: CASSLVFRGGHTEAFF; cdr3_nt: TGTGCCAGCAGCTTAGTATTTAGGGGCGGGCACACTGAAGCTTTCTTT
cdr3_length: 13; d_call: -; v_call: TRBV2; clone_size: -; j_call: TRBJ1-1; cdr3_aa: CASSEERWAEAFF; cdr3_nt: TGTGCCAGCAGTGAGGAAAGGTGGGCTGAAGCTTTCTTT
cdr3_length: 14; d_call: -; v_call: TRBV12-3/TRBV12-4; clone_size: -; j_call: TRBJ1-2; cdr3_aa: CASSRLGTPGGYTF; cdr3_nt: TGTGCCAGCAGCCGCCTCGGGACCCCAGGGGGCTACACCTTC
cdr3_length: 14; d_call: -; v_call: TRBV24-1; clone_size: -; j_call: TRBJ1-5; cdr3_aa: CATSERTGNQPQHF; cdr3_nt: TGTGCCACCAGTGAGAGGACGGGAAATCAGCCCCAGCATTTT
cdr3_length: 15; d_call: -; v_call: TRBV20-1; clone_size: -; j_call: TRBJ1-3; cdr3_aa: CSARDPRASGNTIYF; cdr3_nt: TGCAGTGCTAGAGATCCAAGGGCTTCTGGAAACACCATATATTTT
cdr3_length: 18; d_call: TRBD1; v_call: TRBV12-3/TRBV12-4; clone_size: -; j_call: TRBJ1-2; cdr3_aa: CASSSSSAGQGASDGYTF; cdr3_nt: TGTGCCAGCAGTTCGTCCTCCGCGGGACAGGGGGCGTCGGATGGCTACACCTTC
cdr3_length: 14; d_call: TRBD2; v_call: TRBV11-3; clone_size: -; j_call: TRBJ2-5; cdr3_aa: CASSSPGLGETRYF; cdr3_nt: TGTGCCAGCAGCTCCCCGGGACTAGGGGAGACCCGGTACTTC
cdr3_length: 16; d_call: -; v_call: TRBV5-1; clone_size: -; j_call: TRBJ1-1; cdr3_aa: CASSLAQTSMNTEAFF; cdr3_nt: TGCGCCAGCAGCTTGGCCCAGACATCCATGAACACTGAAGCTTTCTTT
cdr3_length: 13; d_call: -; v_call: TRBV29-1; clone_size: many; j_call: TRBJ1-1; cdr3_aa: CSVENLQGTEAFF; cdr3_nt: TGCAGCGTTGAAAACCTACAGGGAACTGAAGCTTTCTTT
cdr3_length: 13; d_call: TRBD1; v_call: TRBV27; clone_size: -; j_call: TRBJ1-2; cdr3_aa: CASSFLGTDGYTF; cdr3_nt: TGTGCCAGCAGTTTTCTTGGGACAGATGGCTACACCTTC
cdr3_length: 16; d_call: -; v_call: TRBV9; clone_size: -; j_call: TRBJ1-1; cdr3_aa: CASSVAPLIMNTEAFF; cdr3_nt: TGTGCCAGCAGCGTAGCCCCACTCATTATGAACACTGAAGCTTTCTTT
cdr3_length: 19; d_call: TRBD2; v_call: TRBV6-2/TRBV6-3; clone_size: -; j_call: TRBJ2-7; cdr3_aa: CASSYSIGTSGDPSYEQYF; cdr3_nt: TGTGCCAGCAGTTACTCGATCGGGACTAGCGGGGACCCCTCCTACGAGCAGTACTTC
cdr3_length: 17; d_call: -; v_call: TRBV30; clone_size: many; j_call: TRBJ2-7; cdr3_aa: CAWSDLLATSGTYEQYF; cdr3_nt: TGTGCCTGGAGCGACCTTCTGGCCACCTCGGGGACCTACGAGCAGTACTTC
cdr3_length: 17; d_call: TRBD1; v_call: TRBV2; clone_size: -; j_call: TRBJ2-7; cdr3_aa: CASSGALTGTEFYEQYF; cdr3_nt: TGTGCCAGCAGTGGCGCCCTTACCGGGACAGAATTCTACGAGCAGTACTTC
cdr3_length: 15; d_call: TRBD2; v_call: TRBV6-1; clone_size: many; j_call: TRBJ2-5; cdr3_aa: CASSELGLAVPTQYF; cdr3_nt: TGTGCCAGCAGTGAACTGGGACTAGCGGTCCCGACCCAGTACTTC
cdr3_length: 14; d_call: -; v_call: TRBV19; clone_size: many; j_call: TRBJ1-1; cdr3_aa: CASSIGGTNTEAFF; cdr3_nt: TGTGCCAGTAGTATAGGTGGTACGAACACTGAAGCTTTCTTT
cdr3_length: 15; d_call: TRBD1; v_call: TRBV12-3/TRBV12-4; clone_size: many; j_call: TRBJ2-5; cdr3_aa: CASSRDRAEGETQYF; cdr3_nt: TGTGCCAGCAGCCGGGACAGGGCCGAGGGGGAGACCCAGTACTTC
cdr3_length: 14; d_call: TRBD1; v_call: TRBV12-3/TRBV12-4; clone_size: many; j_call: TRBJ2-7; cdr3_aa: CASSKTGRVGEQYF; cdr3_nt: TGTGCCAGCAGCAAGACAGGGCGGGTAGGCGAGCAGTACTTC
cdr3_length: 11; d_call: -; v_call: TRBV28; clone_size: many; j_call: TRBJ1-1; cdr3_aa: CASSGTLEAFF; cdr3_nt: TGTGCCAGCAGTGGGACACTTGAAGCTTTCTTT
cdr3_length: 19; d_call: TRBD2; v_call: TRBV6-1; clone_size: few; j_call: TRBJ2-6; cdr3_aa: CASSKLRLALLSGANVLTF; cdr3_nt: TGTGCCAGCAGTAAACTACGACTAGCGCTCCTCTCTGGGGCCAACGTCCTGACTTTC
cdr3_length: 14; d_call: TRBD1; v_call: TRBV18; clone_size: -; j_call: TRBJ2-3; cdr3_aa: CASSPGQGKDTQYF; cdr3_nt: TGTGCCAGCTCACCGGGACAGGGTAAAGATACGCAGTATTTT
cdr3_length: 15; d_call: TRBD1; v_call: TRBV20-1; clone_size: many; j_call: TRBJ1-5; cdr3_aa: CSARVIETGGQPQHF; cdr3_nt: TGCAGTGCTAGAGTGATAGAGACAGGGGGTCAGCCCCAGCATTTT
cdr3_length: 13; d_call: -; v_call: TRBV28; clone_size: -; j_call: TRBJ1-5; cdr3_aa: CASSPHWMEPQHF; cdr3_nt: TGTGCCAGCAGCCCCCACTGGATGGAGCCCCAGCATTTT
cdr3_length: 12; d_call: -; v_call: TRBV6-1; clone_size: many; j_call: TRBJ1-1; cdr3_aa: CASSLKNTEAFF; cdr3_nt: TGTGCCAGCAGCCTCAAGAACACTGAAGCTTTCTTT
cdr3_length: 14; d_call: TRBD1; v_call: TRBV11-2; clone_size: -; j_call: TRBJ2-7; cdr3_aa: CASSLDAGGYEQYF; cdr3_nt: TGTGCCAGCAGCTTAGATGCAGGGGGCTACGAGCAGTACTTC
cdr3_length: 13; d_call: -; v_call: TRBV29-1; clone_size: many; j_call: TRBJ2-7; cdr3_aa: CSVEGPMGYEQYF; cdr3_nt: TGCAGCGTTGAAGGACCTATGGGCTACGAGCAGTACTTC
cdr3_length: 15; d_call: -; v_call: TRBV12-3/TRBV12-4; clone_size: few; j_call: TRBJ1-1; cdr3_aa: CASSLLLGSDTEAFF; cdr3_nt: TGTGCCAGCAGTTTATTGTTGGGGTCCGACACTGAAGCTTTCTTT
cdr3_length: 14; d_call: -; v_call: TRBV28; clone_size: many; j_call: TRBJ1-2; cdr3_aa: CASRIGAGNYGYTF; cdr3_nt: TGTGCCAGCAGAATAGGCGCAGGGAACTATGGCTACACCTTC
cdr3_length: 13; d_call: -; v_call: TRBV2; clone_size: many; j_call: TRBJ2-7; cdr3_aa: CASRVLGGHEQYF; cdr3_nt: TGTGCCAGCAGGGTCCTGGGTGGCCACGAGCAGTACTTC
cdr3_length: 17; d_call: TRBD1; v_call: TRBV6-5; clone_size: -; j_call: TRBJ1-1; cdr3_aa: CASSYSPGGQGNTEAFF; cdr3_nt: TGTGCCAGCAGTTATTCTCCCGGGGGACAGGGGAACACTGAAGCTTTCTTT
cdr3_length: 15; d_call: -; v_call: TRBV3-1; clone_size: few; j_call: TRBJ1-5; cdr3_aa: CASSQLTPLNQPQHF; cdr3_nt: TGTGCCAGCAGCCAATTAACGCCTCTCAATCAGCCCCAGCATTTT
cdr3_length: 14; d_call: -; v_call: TRBV2; clone_size: few; j_call: TRBJ2-3; cdr3_aa: CASSPLRSTDTQYF; cdr3_nt: TGTGCCAGCAGCCCCCTAAGAAGCACAGATACGCAGTATTTT
cdr3_length: 15; d_call: TRBD1; v_call: TRBV9; clone_size: few; j_call: TRBJ1-6; cdr3_aa: CASSANRGGNSPLHF; cdr3_nt: TGTGCCAGCAGCGCGAACAGGGGTGGAAATTCACCCCTCCACTTT
cdr3_length: 16; d_call: TRBD1; v_call: TRBV12-3/TRBV12-4; clone_size: many; j_call: TRBJ1-1; cdr3_aa: CASSTWQGAQGTEAFF; cdr3_nt: TGTGCCAGCAGTACGTGGCAGGGGGCGCAGGGCACTGAAGCTTTCTTT
cdr3_length: 16; d_call: TRBD1; v_call: TRBV28; clone_size: -; j_call: TRBJ2-5; cdr3_aa: CASSFDHSTGVETQYF; cdr3_nt: TGTGCCAGCAGTTTTGACCATTCGACAGGGGTCGAGACCCAGTACTTC
cdr3_length: 12; d_call: -; v_call: TRBV29-1; clone_size: many; j_call: TRBJ2-2; cdr3_aa: CSVRGNTGELFF; cdr3_nt: TGCAGCGTCCGGGGTAACACCGGGGAGCTGTTTTTT
cdr3_length: 14; d_call: -; v_call: TRBV2; clone_size: many; j_call: TRBJ1-2; cdr3_aa: CASSEGNTNYGYTF; cdr3_nt: TGTGCCAGCAGTGAGGGAAATACTAACTATGGCTACACCTTC
cdr3_length: 14; d_call: -; v_call: TRBV27; clone_size: -; j_call: TRBJ2-7; cdr3_aa: CASSSGTFVYEQYF; cdr3_nt: TGTGCCAGCAGTTCCGGGACATTTGTCTACGAGCAGTACTTC
cdr3_length: 14; d_call: -; v_call: TRBV5-1; clone_size: many; j_call: TRBJ1-1; cdr3_aa: CASSLGRANTEAFF; cdr3_nt: TGTGCCAGCAGCTTGGGACGGGCGAACACTGAAGCTTTCTTT
cdr3_length: 11; d_call: -; v_call: TRBV30; clone_size: -; j_call: TRBJ1-2; cdr3_aa: CAWSWNYGYTF; cdr3_nt: TGTGCCTGGAGTTGGAACTATGGCTACACCTTC
cdr3_length: 16; d_call: -; v_call: TRBV19; clone_size: once; j_call: TRBJ1-5; cdr3_aa: CASSTSVLRSNQPQHF; cdr3_nt: TGTGCCAGTAGTACGTCAGTTTTACGTAGCAATCAGCCCCAGCATTTT
cdr3_length: 13; d_call: -; v_call: TRBV3-1; clone_size: many; j_call: TRBJ2-5; cdr3_aa: CASSQEWEETQYF; cdr3_nt: TGTGCCAGCAGCCAAGAGTGGGAAGAGACCCAGTACTTC
cdr3_length: 15; d_call: TRBD2; v_call: TRBV12-3/TRBV12-4; clone_size: many; j_call: TRBJ2-7; cdr3_aa: CASSFSRGGSYEQYF; cdr3_nt: TGTGCCAGCAGTTTTAGTCGGGGGGGCAGCTACGAGCAGTACTTC
cdr3_length: 15; d_call: -; v_call: TRBV10-1; clone_size: many; j_call: TRBJ2-3; cdr3_aa: CASSDGGHISDTQYF; cdr3_nt: TGCGCCAGCAGTGACGGGGGGCACATCTCAGATACGCAGTATTTT
cdr3_length: 12; d_call: TRBD1; v_call: TRBV5-6; clone_size: -; j_call: TRBJ1-2; cdr3_aa: CASSWGTGDYTF; cdr3_nt: TGTGCCAGCAGCTGGGGGACAGGGGACTACACCTTC
cdr3_length: 15; d_call: -; v_call: TRBV19; clone_size: -; j_call: TRBJ2-7; cdr3_aa: CASTNRGIQTYEQYF; cdr3_nt: TGTGCCAGTACCAATCGGGGAATCCAAACCTACGAGCAGTACTTC
cdr3_length: 15; d_call: -; v_call: TRBV7-9; clone_size: many; j_call: TRBJ2-7; cdr3_aa: CASSLIQAPSYEQYF; cdr3_nt: TGTGCCAGCAGCCTTATACAAGCCCCCTCCTACGAGCAGTACTTC
cdr3_length: 14; d_call: -; v_call: TRBV3-1; clone_size: -; j_call: TRBJ1-2; cdr3_aa: CASSQEPRLGGYTF; cdr3_nt: TGTGCCAGCAGCCAAGAACCCAGGTTGGGTGGCTACACCTTC
cdr3_length: 20; d_call: TRBD2; v_call: TRBV27; clone_size: -; j_call: TRBJ2-7; cdr3_aa: CASSSPRQTSGNPRAYEQYF; cdr3_nt: TGTGCCAGCAGTTCGCCGCGTCAGACTAGCGGGAACCCAAGAGCCTACGAGCAGTACTTC
cdr3_length: 15; d_call: TRBD1; v_call: TRBV6-5; clone_size: many; j_call: TRBJ2-7; cdr3_aa: CASSWGTASSYEQYF; cdr3_nt: TGTGCCAGCAGTTGGGGGACAGCGAGCTCCTACGAGCAGTACTTC
cdr3_length: 17; d_call: TRBD2; v_call: TRBV7-8; clone_size: -; j_call: TRBJ2-7; cdr3_aa: CASSSGTSGGLAYEQYF; cdr3_nt: TGTGCCAGCAGCTCGGGGACTAGCGGGGGACTGGCCTACGAGCAGTACTTC
cdr3_length: 14; d_call: -; v_call: TRBV20-1; clone_size: many; j_call: TRBJ2-7; cdr3_aa: CSASRPGPKGEQYF; cdr3_nt: TGCAGTGCTAGTCGTCCCGGCCCTAAGGGCGAGCAGTACTTC
cdr3_length: 15; d_call: -; v_call: TRBV27; clone_size: -; j_call: TRBJ1-5; cdr3_aa: CASSLGPLFDQPQHF; cdr3_nt: TGTGCCAGCAGTTTAGGGCCACTTTTTGATCAGCCCCAGCATTTT
cdr3_length: 14; d_call: TRBD1; v_call: TRBV29-1; clone_size: many; j_call: TRBJ2-7; cdr3_aa: CSVAWTGFGGEQYF; cdr3_nt: TGCAGCGTCGCATGGACAGGCTTTGGGGGCGAGCAGTACTTC
cdr3_length: 14; d_call: -; v_call: TRBV6-1; clone_size: -; j_call: TRBJ1-1; cdr3_aa: CASSGPGVRTEAFF; cdr3_nt: TGTGCCAGCAGTGGCCCAGGGGTTAGAACTGAAGCTTTCTTT